This T cell receptor (beta chain) is from a study of blood T cell repertoires in COVID-19. At the level of the study: In each case, the material was cDNA or gDNA derived from T cells, B-cell-depleted T cells, or PBMCs.

The CDR3 runs 16 residues. CDR1 and CDR2 (germline): SGHRS, YFSETQ. After removal of 1 base from V and 0 bases from J, the junction contained 4 bases not matched to a gene. In the authors' methods: Nucleated cell number was recorded as an estimate derived from reference gene primer amplification. TCRdb's copy holds only in-frame clones and misses some; the assay was immunoSEQ multiplex PCR. That table furnishes V, J and clone size, whereas the DNA furnished D and trimming. This table has 100,000 or so clones, about 88% appearing once. The chain has TRBV5-1 and TRBJ2-1; the match to TRBD2 covers 7 bases. The sequenced material came from peripheral blood. This receptor was taken from a woman in her sixties or seventies with acute or convalescent COVID-19. The CDR3 nucleotides read TGCGCCAGCAGCTTGTCGGGGGGAAGCTCCTACAATGAGCAGTTCTTC. The encoded protein is CASSLSGGSSYNEQFF.